This entry features one T cell receptor beta chain sequence. What it binds is not known. The data derive from a study of cytomegalovirus exposure and HLA in healthy donors. Study outcomes and limitations: In a later analysis, common viral pathogens appeared linked to several of the most significant clusters. Most TCR sequences showed up rarely, but some public TCRs showed up in many donors.

PCR involved 60 Vbeta and 13 Jbeta primers. In the original processing: Unique TCR beta chains totaled roughly 80 million in a later count, with roughly 11 million of them shared. Generated by immunoSEQ multiplex PCR, the TCRdb table keeps only in-frame clones and is missing some. V, J and clone size were drawn from that table, and D and trimming were deduced from the DNA. The data hold under 150,000 clones, with 76% observed a single time. The specimen sequenced was PBMCs. This TCR was sampled from a female donor in good health and CMV-seropositive.

The CDR3, as DNA: TGTGCCAGCAGCTTTAGCGGGAGCCTGGACTATGGCTACACCTTC. Its translation is CASSFSGSLDYGYTF. V usage is TRBV11-2 and J usage is TRBJ1-2; no clear D gene. The length of the CDR3 is 15 residues. Trimming cost V 3 bases and J 3 bases, with 14 bases left between them. CDR1 is SGHAT, CDR2 FQNNGV, per germline. The full variable domain, with the rest looked up from reference TRBV11-2 and TRBJ1-2, is EAGVAQSPRYKIIEKRQSVAFWCNPISGHATLYWYQQILGQGPKLLIQFQNNGVVDDSQLPKDRFSAERLKGVDSTLKIQPAKLEDSAVYLCASSFSGSLDYGYTFGSGTRLTVV.